The rows below give T cell receptor beta chains drawn from one sample of a study of OX40 agonist ivuxolimab in advanced cancers. Assay: immunoSEQ multiplex PCR; the TCRdb copy retains only in-frame clones and omits some. This table holds tens of thousands of clones, around four fifths found once. Sequenced here: CD4+ or CD8+ T cells sorted from blood, sampled in a trial of the OX40 agonist ivuxolimab. Source of these receptors: an adult with an advanced solid tumor such as melanoma, head and neck, liver or kidney cancer. Each CDR3 is given with its conserved first and last residue. The D gene is left open where the match is weak. Part of the rows lack a size; the others show once, few, many or a class for expanded clones.

-	TRBV21-1	TRBJ2-7	-	CASNQSEQYF	TGTGCCAGCAACCAGTCGGAGCAGTACTTC
-	TRBV18	TRBJ2-2	-	CASSTTSGELFF	TGTGCCAGCTCAACTACGTCCGGGGAGCTGTTTTTT
-	TRBV28	TRBJ1-5	-	CASSLSRFGEVNQPQHF	TGTGCCAGCAGTTTATCCCGTTTCGGGGAGGTCAATCAGCCCCAGCATTTT
-	TRBV7-7	TRBJ2-5	TRBD2	CASSLSTSGGIETQYF	TGTGCCAGCAGCTTATCTACTAGCGGGGGGATAGAGACCCAGTACTTC
-	TRBV19	TRBJ1-1	TRBD1	CASSMVGQGAEAFF	TGTGCCAGTAGTATGGTGGGCCAGGGGGCTGAAGCTTTCTTT
-	TRBV5-1	TRBJ2-1	TRBD1	CASSRDRGPYNEQFF	TGCGCCAGCAGCCGGGACAGGGGGCCTTACAATGAGCAGTTCTTC
few	TRBV28	TRBJ1-4	-	CASTAGDVGNEKLFF	TGTGCCAGCACCGCCGGGGACGTCGGGAATGAAAAACTGTTTTTT
-	TRBV6-5	TRBJ2-7	TRBD1	CASSRAGGANEQYF	TGTGCCAGCAGTAGGGCAGGGGGCGCTAACGAGCAGTACTTC
-	TRBV29-1	TRBJ2-1	TRBD2	CSVETPASGTYNEQFF	TGCAGCGTTGAAACCCCCGCTAGCGGGACTTACAATGAGCAGTTCTTC
-	TRBV7-8	TRBJ1-1	-	CATQRDRDTEAFF	TGTGCCACCCAAAGGGATAGGGACACTGAAGCTTTCTTT
-	TRBV5-8	TRBJ2-3	TRBD2	CASTRSLAGGEYTQYF	TGTGCCAGCACCCGTTCACTAGCGGGGGGAGAGTATACGCAGTATTTT
-	TRBV5-6	TRBJ2-1	-	CASSPAPGEWGNEQFF	TGTGCCAGCAGCCCCGCGCCAGGGGAGTGGGGCAATGAGCAGTTCTTC
-	TRBV25-1	TRBJ1-2	-	CASSETANYGYTF	TGTGCCAGCAGTGAAACGGCAAACTATGGCTACACCTTC
-	TRBV28	TRBJ1-2	TRBD1	CASSLMEGRGRQDYGYTF	TGTGCCAGCAGTTTAATGGAGGGCAGGGGGCGCCAGGACTATGGCTACACCTTC
-	TRBV6-5	TRBJ2-7	-	CASSYFRMYEQYF	TGTGCCAGCAGTTACTTCCGGATGTACGAGCAGTACTTC
-	TRBV7-9	TRBJ2-7	TRBD1	CASSRGWTGGFTYEQYF	TGTGCCAGCAGCAGGGGGTGGACAGGGGGTTTTACCTACGAGCAGTACTTC
-	TRBV20-1	TRBJ2-1	-	CSARRGGFF	TGCAGTGCTAGGAGGGGGGGGTTCTTC
-	TRBV9	TRBJ1-2	-	CASSVRGGSSNGYTF	TGTGCCAGCAGCGTTAGGGGGGGCAGTTCCAATGGCTACACCTTC
once	TRBV7-2	TRBJ1-6	-	CASSLGRWEDLHF	TGTGCCAGCAGCTTGGGACGCTGGGAGGATCTCCACTTT
once	TRBV5-1	TRBJ1-3	-	CASSLAVTGSGNTIYF	TGCGCCAGCAGCTTGGCGGTAACAGGGTCTGGAAACACCATATATTTT
-	TRBV5-1	TRBJ1-6	TRBD1	CASSFQGAGDSPLHF	TGCGCCAGCAGCTTCCAGGGGGCAGGAGACTCACCCCTCCACTTT
-	TRBV11-3	TRBJ2-7	-	CASSLRGSDYEQYF	TGTGCCAGCAGCTTGAGAGGGAGTGATTACGAGCAGTACTTC
-	TRBV27	TRBJ2-2	-	CASSYWGGKLFF	TGTGCCAGCAGTTACTGGGGGGGCAAGCTGTTTTTT
-	TRBV5-4	TRBJ1-1	-	CASSLGQGGTEAFF	TGTGCCAGCAGCTTGGGCCAGGGCGGCACTGAAGCTTTCTTT
-	TRBV5-6	TRBJ2-1	TRBD2	CASSRRGGDNEQFF	TGTGCCAGCTCTAGGCGGGGGGGAGACAATGAGCAGTTCTTC
-	TRBV5-4	TRBJ1-4	-	CASSLGGIVIGGEKLFF	TGTGCCAGCAGCTTAGGTGGCATAGTTATTGGCGGTGAAAAACTGTTTTTT
-	TRBV7-8	TRBJ2-5	TRBD2	CASSPGRQQETQYF	TGTGCCAGCAGCCCCGGGAGGCAGCAAGAGACCCAGTACTTC
-	TRBV7-3	TRBJ2-5	TRBD1	CASSSNGTGAPWAQETQYF	TGTGCCAGCAGCTCGAACGGGACAGGGGCCCCGTGGGCACAAGAGACCCAGTACTTC
-	TRBV5-6	TRBJ1-1	-	CASSLVLSQRPEAFF	TGTGCCAGCAGCTTGGTCCTCTCTCAAAGGCCTGAAGCTTTCTTT
few	TRBV13	TRBJ2-5	TRBD2	CASSARLALGETQYF	TGTGCCAGCAGCGCCCGACTAGCTTTGGGGGAGACCCAGTACTTC
-	TRBV5-4	TRBJ2-3	TRBD2	CASSNTLGLAGTDTQYF	TGTGCCAGCAGCAACACCCTGGGACTAGCGGGCACAGATACGCAGTATTTT
-	TRBV2	TRBJ2-1	-	CASSPLALSSYNEQFF	TGTGCCAGCAGTCCCCTAGCGTTGAGCTCCTACAATGAGCAGTTCTTC
medium-sized	TRBV4-1	TRBJ1-1	TRBD1	CASSRGQITEAFF	TGCGCCAGCAGCAGGGGGCAGATCACTGAAGCTTTCTTT
-	TRBV6-6	TRBJ1-5	-	CASRSIQGGGNQPQHF	TGTGCCAGCAGGTCAATACAGGGAGGAGGCAATCAGCCCCAGCATTTT
-	TRBV4-2	TRBJ2-5	-	CASSPTKHRQETQYF	TGTGCCAGCAGCCCCACTAAACACCGCCAAGAGACCCAGTACTTC
-	TRBV6-6	TRBJ2-1	-	CASSYSRGAPNNEQFF	TGTGCCAGCAGTTACTCGAGGGGGGCCCCGAACAATGAGCAGTTCTTC
few	TRBV27	TRBJ1-1	-	CASTLPRQRMNTEAFF	TGTGCCAGCACCTTACCTAGACAGAGAATGAACACTGAAGCTTTCTTT
-	TRBV28	TRBJ1-2	-	CASTLGAYYGYTF	TGTGCCAGCACCCTCGGGGCCTACTATGGCTACACCTTC
-	TRBV19	TRBJ2-6	-	CASSLGLRQTGANVLTF	TGTGCCAGTAGTCTCGGACTCCGCCAGACTGGGGCCAACGTCCTGACTTTC
-	TRBV5-6	TRBJ2-5	-	CASSFQGPYQETQYF	TGTGCCAGCAGCTTCCAGGGTCCTTACCAAGAGACCCAGTACTTC
-	TRBV6-4	TRBJ2-3	-	CASSDRDEGTQYF	TGTGCCAGCAGTGACAGGGACGAGGGCACGCAGTATTTT
-	TRBV2	TRBJ2-7	TRBD2	CASRGTSNEQYF	TGTGCCAGCAGGGGGACTAGTAACGAGCAGTACTTC
-	TRBV2	TRBJ1-2	-	CASSEGQQSSEYF	TGTGCCAGCAGTGAAGGACAGCAGTCCTCCGAGTACTTC
few	TRBV5-7	TRBJ2-7	-	CASSLRGSDYEQYF	TGTGCCAGCAGCTTGAGAGGGAGTGATTACGAGCAGTACTTC
-	TRBV5-4	TRBJ2-6	-	CASSLGGASYSGANVLTF	TGTGCCAGCAGCTTGGGGGGGGCCTCCTACTCTGGGGCCAACGTCCTGACTTTC
-	TRBV7-9	TRBJ2-2	TRBD2	CASSPGLDRQELFF	TGTGCCAGCAGTCCGGGACTAGATCGTCAGGAGCTGTTTTTT
-	TRBV2	TRBJ2-1	-	CASSEWSYNEQFF	TGTGCCAGCAGTGAATGGTCCTACAATGAGCAGTTCTTC
once	TRBV7-2	TRBJ1-2	-	CASSSGGGGYGYTF	TGTGCCAGCAGCTCCGGAGGGGGTGGGTATGGCTACACCTTC
-	TRBV5-1	TRBJ2-1	TRBD2	CASSLELAGGNEQFF	TGCGCCAGCAGCTTGGAGTTAGCGGGAGGAAATGAGCAGTTCTTC
few	TRBV19	TRBJ1-1	-	CASSPGWQRSKNTEAFF	TGTGCCAGTAGTCCGGGTTGGCAGAGAAGCAAGAACACTGAAGCTTTCTTT
-	TRBV18	TRBJ2-1	TRBD2	CASSPGLAGASSNEQFF	TGTGCCAGCTCACCGGGACTAGCGGGGGCCTCTAGCAATGAGCAGTTCTTC
-	TRBV2	TRBJ2-3	-	CASSSGATDTQYF	TGTGCCAGCAGTTCAGGGGCCACAGATACGCAGTATTTT
-	TRBV29-1	TRBJ1-2	TRBD1	CSARTGDYGYTF	TGCAGCGCTCGGACAGGGGACTATGGCTACACCTTC
-	TRBV30	TRBJ1-5	TRBD1	CAWGQEGGNQPQHF	TGTGCCTGGGGACAGGAGGGGGGCAATCAGCCCCAGCATTTT